These 19 T cell receptor beta chains were all obtained from the same sample, sequenced in a study of cytomegalovirus exposure and HLA in healthy donors. Researchers ran the PCR with 60 Vbeta and 13 Jbeta primers. The data were produced by immunoSEQ multiplex PCR, yet TCRdb's version contains in-frame clones alone and is incomplete. The profile shows over 55,000 clones, about 90% of them singletons. Sequenced input: PBMCs. These receptors originate from a man aged 18 to 30 in good health and CMV-seronegative.

The rearrangement uses TRBV7-9 and TRBJ2-5; TRBD2 is a possible D gene (5 bases). This CDR3 spans 16 amino acids. The V gene lost 1 base and the J gene lost 7 bases, with 19 bases spanning the gap. Looked up from germline, CDR1 is SEHNR and CDR2 is FQNEAQ (reference sequence). The CDR3 is CASSLVGTSRWVTQYF. The CDR3 DNA follows: TGTGCCAGCAGCTTAGTGGGAACTAGTCGGTGGGTGACCCAGTACTTC.

This rearrangement joins TRBV6-5 to TRBJ1-2, with TRBD1 matching 9 bases. In germline, CDR1 is MNHEY, CDR2 SVGAGI. Trimming cost V 6 bases and J 6 bases; bases outside gene matches: 5. The CDR3 has 13 amino acids. The CDR3 region is CASRRTGEDGYTF. In nucleotides, the CDR3 is TGTGCCAGCAGGCGGACAGGGGAAGATGGCTACACCTTC.

V is TRBV28 and J is TRBJ2-7; D might be TRBD2 (5 bases). Germline V gene sequence: CDR1 MDHEN, CDR2 SYDVKM. Deletions cut 7 bases from V and 0 bases from J, with 16 bases between. The CDR3 contains 15 residues. The CDR3, as DNA: TGTGCCAGCACCACGAGCAGGACTCTCTCCTACGAGCAGTACTTC. This translates into CASTTSRTLSYEQYF.

This sequence joins TRBV27 and TRBJ1-6, with D possibly TRBD1 on 5 matching bases. Germline CDR1 reads MNHEY; CDR2 reads SMNVEV (reference sequence). The CDR3 runs to 15 residues. Trimming cost V 6 bases and J 3 bases, with 12 bases left between them. The CDR3 is CASRQGVGYNSPLHF. The CDR3 DNA reads TGTGCCAGCAGACAAGGGGTGGGCTATAATTCACCCCTCCACTTT.

The genes are TRBV19 and TRBJ1-1; weak D call: TRBD1 (6 bases). Trimming left V 2 bases short and J 5 bases short, with 9 bases between. This CDR3 is 13 amino acids long. The germline V gene has CDR1 LNHDA and CDR2 SQIVND (reference sequence). CDR3 DNA: TGTGCCAGTAGTATAATAGGGGGAACTGAAGCTTTCTTT. Amino acids: CASSIIGGTEAFF.

The V call is TRBV7-2, the J call TRBJ2-1; weak D call: TRBD1 (6 bases). The CDR3 covers 15 residues. Germline V gene data show CDR1 as SGHTA and CDR2 as FQGNSA. With 4 bases removed from V and 0 bases from J, the gap between germline ends came to 10 bases. CDR3 coding DNA: TGTGCCAGCAGCTACTGGGGGCACTCCTACAATGAGCAGTTCTTC. Its translation is CASSYWGHSYNEQFF.

The rearrangement uses TRBV28 and TRBJ1-4; 7 bases map to TRBD1. V shed 5 bases, J shed 4 bases, and the junction held 7 bases outside the gene matches. The CDR3 covers 15 residues. The germline CDR1 and CDR2 sequences are MDHEN and SYDVKM. This CDR3 is CASSAPGQLNEKLFF. The CDR3 DNA is TGTGCCAGCAGTGCTCCGGGACAGCTTAATGAAAAACTGTTTTTT.

J is TRBJ2-7 and V is TRBV5-1; D may be TRBD1 (6 bases). The germline gives CDR1 SGHRS, CDR2 YFSETQ. Between the trimmed V and J ends, which lost 2 bases and 2 bases, there was a span of 11 bases. CDR3 length: 14 amino acids. The CDR3 region is CASSFRDTPYEQYF. Written as DNA, the CDR3 is TGCGCCAGCAGCTTCCGGGACACCCCCTACGAGCAGTACTTC. The full variable domain, rest sourced from reference TRBV5-1 and TRBJ2-7, is KAGVTQTPRYLIKTRGQQVTLSCSPISGHRSVSWYQQTPGQGLQFLFEYFSETQRNKGNFPGRFSGRQFSNSRSEMNVSTLELGDSALYLCASSFRDTPYEQYFGPGTRLTVT.

V and J are TRBV2 and TRBJ1-4; TRBD1 matches 7 bases. Germline values: CDR1 SNHLY, CDR2 FYNNEI. The CDR3 runs 13 residues. Trimming removed 8 bases from V and 8 bases from J; junction bases left unmatched: 8. The chain's CDR3 is CASVGRGPEKLFF. The CDR3 DNA reads TGTGCCAGCGTGGGAAGGGGGCCGGAAAAACTGTTTTTT. Full variable domain (missing parts from reference TRBV2 and TRBJ1-4): EPEVTQTPSHQVTQMGQEVILRCVPISNHLYFYWYRQILGQKVEFLVSFYNNEISEKSEIFDDQFSVERPDGSNFTLKIRSTKLEDSAMYFCASVGRGPEKLFFGSGTQLSVL.

The chain joins TRBV5-1 to TRBJ2-7; 10 bases agree with TRBD1. CDR3 size: 14 residues. Germline CDR1 reads SGHRS; CDR2 reads YFSETQ. Trimming took 2 bases from V and 4 from J; bases not matched to a gene: 3. The DNA for the CDR3 is TGCGCCAGCAGCTTTGGGGACAGGGGATACGAGCAGTACTTC. This codes for CASSFGDRGYEQYF.

The chain is built from TRBV14 and TRBJ2-1; TRBD1 might be the D (6 bases). Germline CDR1 reads SGHDN; CDR2 reads FVKESK. This CDR3 is built from 13 residues. The V and J ends lost 5 bases and 10 bases respectively, with 15 bases between them. DNA of the CDR3: TGTGCCAGCAGCGCATACAGGGAAGGGGAGCAGTTCTTC. Translated, it gives CASSAYREGEQFF. The variable domain in full, completed from reference TRBV14 and TRBJ2-1, reads EAGVTQFPSHSVIEKGQTVTLRCDPISGHDNLYWYRRVMGKEIKFLLHFVKESKQDESGMPNNRFLAERTGGTYSTLKVQPAELEDSGVYFCASSAYREGEQFFGPGTRLTVL.

V usage is TRBV7-9 and J usage is TRBJ2-3; 9 bases fit TRBD1. Germline-derived CDR1 and CDR2 are SEHNR and FQNEAQ (reference sequence). V shed 1 base, J shed 1 base, and the junction held 6 bases outside the gene matches. The CDR3 is 17 amino acids. CDR3 sequence: CASSLGTTGGGTDTQYF. CDR3 coding DNA: TGTGCCAGCAGCTTAGGTACAACAGGGGGCGGCACAGATACGCAGTATTTT.

The rearrangement uses TRBV10-1 and TRBJ2-1; 9 bases fit TRBD2. The CDR3 runs 16 residues. Germline trimming cut 2 bases from V and 6 bases from J; bases unmatched to any gene: 8. Per the germline V gene, CDR1 is WNHNN and CDR2 is SYGVQD (reference sequence). The CDR3: CASSEGGGGAPNEQFF. The CDR3 DNA reads as TGCGCCAGCAGTGAGGGTGGCGGGGGGGCCCCCAATGAGCAGTTCTTC.

This chain connects TRBV7-9 to TRBJ2-1; 7 bases fit TRBD2. Unmatched junction bases numbered 2, after V lost 2 bases and J lost 4 bases. In germline, CDR1 is SEHNR, CDR2 FQNEAQ (reference sequence). This CDR3 has 14 amino acids. CDR3 amino acids: CASSLRAGYNEQFF. In DNA form, the CDR3 reads TGTGCCAGCAGCTTAAGAGCGGGGTACAATGAGCAGTTCTTC.

The chain links TRBV6-5 to TRBJ1-5; D is unclear. The V gene's germline CDR1 is MNHEY and CDR2 SVGAGI. The CDR3 sequence is 11 residues long. Trimming left V 8 bases short and J 7 bases short, with 9 bases between. In nucleotides, the CDR3 is TGTGCCAGCCGGTCATTCCAGCCCCAGCATTTT. Translation gives CASRSFQPQHF.

The chain couples TRBV10-3 to TRBJ2-5, with D possibly being TRBD2 (5 bases). CDR3 size: 12 residues. Looked up from germline, CDR1 is ENHRY and CDR2 is SYGVKD. V lost 6 bases, J lost 4 bases, and 9 bases lay in between. CDR3 sequence: CAISLSGETQYF. The CDR3 DNA is TGTGCCATCAGCCTAAGCGGAGAGACCCAGTACTTC.

This chain connects TRBV11-2 to TRBJ2-3; TRBD1 matches at 8 bases. V was clipped by 5 bases and J by 0 bases; unmatched bases: 4. The length of the CDR3 is 15 residues. Germline V gives CDR1 SGHAT, CDR2 FQNNGV. The CDR3 coding sequence is TGTGCCAGCAGCGTCCAGGGGGCGAGCACAGATACGCAGTATTTT. This encodes CASSVQGASTDTQYF. The full variable domain, in which reference TRBV11-2 and TRBJ2-3 provide the parts outside the CDR3, is EAGVAQSPRYKIIEKRQSVAFWCNPISGHATLYWYQQILGQGPKLLIQFQNNGVVDDSQLPKDRFSAERLKGVDSTLKIQPAKLEDSAVYLCASSVQGASTDTQYFGPGTRLTVL.

The chain carries TRBV5-6 and TRBJ2-2; D ambiguous. The CDR3 runs 12 residues. V lost 4 bases, J lost 1 base, and 2 bases lay in between. Germline values: CDR1 SGHDT, CDR2 YYEEEE. The CDR3 DNA reads TGTGCCAGCAGCCTGAACACCGGGGAGCTGTTTTTT. Protein sequence: CASSLNTGELFF.

This chain connects TRBV5-1 to TRBJ1-6; D might be TRBD1 (6 bases). The CDR3 extends over 15 amino acids. The germline V gene has CDR1 SGHRS and CDR2 YFSETQ. Deletions cut 0 bases from V and 4 bases from J, with 8 bases between. The DNA for the CDR3 is TGCGCCAGCAGCTTGGCTGGACAGTATAATTCACCCCTCCACTTT. Its translation: CASSLAGQYNSPLHF.